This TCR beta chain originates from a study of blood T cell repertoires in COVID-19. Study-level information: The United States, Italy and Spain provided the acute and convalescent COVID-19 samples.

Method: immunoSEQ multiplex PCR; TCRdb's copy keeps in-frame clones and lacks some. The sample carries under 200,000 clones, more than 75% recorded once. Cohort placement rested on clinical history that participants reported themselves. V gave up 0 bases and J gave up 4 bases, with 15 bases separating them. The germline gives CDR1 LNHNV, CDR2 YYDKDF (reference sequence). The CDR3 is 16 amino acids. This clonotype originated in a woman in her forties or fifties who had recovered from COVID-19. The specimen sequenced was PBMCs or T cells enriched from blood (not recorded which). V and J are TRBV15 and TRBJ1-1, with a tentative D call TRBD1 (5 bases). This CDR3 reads CATSREGWGRGTEAFF. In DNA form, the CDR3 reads TGTGCCACCAGCAGAGAGGGTTGGGGAAGGGGCACTGAAGCTTTCTTT.